This T cell receptor beta chain was recovered during a study of blood T cells in healthy people across ages. A remark on this clonotype: The antigen is unknown.

A sample-barcoded 5' primer and a J-beta primer mix were used in a second PCR of roughly 6 to 11 cycles. TCRdb independently ran MiXCR on the 5' RACE reads; one entry per CDR3 protein. This sample has approximately 1.5 million distinct CDR3 sequences; about 42% occur once, and the top ten carry about 3.8%. In each sample, at least 7 million PBMCs were isolated. The study's findings and limits: The study regarded diversity estimates from one million T cells as underestimates. Higher diversity, along with more naive CD4+ cells, distinguished long-lived donors from aged donors.

The CDR3 is 13 residues long. V was shortened by 5 bases and J by 3 bases, with 11 bases between the two germline ends. Germline loops: CDR1 MNHEY, CDR2 SMNVEV (reference sequence). This sequence originates from a woman between 18 and 29 years old in good health. Sequencing was done on a sample of blood. This rearrangement joins TRBV27 to TRBJ2-7; D is unresolved. CDR3 sequence reads: CASSPGPDYEQYF. CDR3 nucleotides: TGTGCCAGCAGTCCGGGCCCGGACTACGAGCAGTACTTC.